This is a list of T cell receptor beta chains from one sample in a study of OX40 agonist ivuxolimab in advanced cancers. The data were produced by immunoSEQ multiplex PCR, yet TCRdb's version contains in-frame clones alone and is incomplete. Of about 64,000 clones in the sample, around 84% were seen once. The material sequenced was CD4+ or CD8+ T cells sorted from blood, taken in a trial of the OX40 agonist ivuxolimab. These receptors originate from an adult with an advanced solid tumor such as melanoma, head and neck, liver or kidney cancer. CDR3s include the opening cysteine and the closing phenylalanine or tryptophan. The order of the fields is D gene, clone size, V gene, J gene, CDR3 protein, CDR3 DNA. D genes are given only for firm matches. Only some rows state a clone size, as once, few, many or a class for expanded clones.

>TRBD2|-|TRBV4-1|TRBJ2-5
CASSQAGGFETQYF
TGCGCCAGCAGCCAAGCGGGGGGGTTTGAGACCCAGTACTTC
>TRBD2|-|TRBV7-6|TRBJ2-2
CASRKEAGVLTGELFF
TGTGCCAGCAGGAAAGAAGCGGGAGTATTGACCGGGGAGCTGTTTTTT
>-|-|TRBV11-2|TRBJ1-2
CASSISPANYGYTF
TGTGCCAGCAGCATTAGCCCTGCTAACTATGGCTACACCTTC
>-|-|TRBV19|TRBJ1-3
CASSIIGGSSGNTIYF
TGTGCCAGTAGTATTATCGGGGGATCCTCTGGAAACACCATATATTTT
>TRBD1|-|TRBV28|TRBJ1-6
CASSTDRGWNSPLHF
TGTGCCAGCAGTACCGACAGGGGCTGGAATTCACCCCTCCACTTT
>-|few|TRBV30|TRBJ1-2
CAWSTPGVGYTF
TGTGCCTGGAGTACTCCAGGGGTAGGCTACACCTTC
>-|once|TRBV7-9|TRBJ2-7
CASSLATLSYEQYF
TGTGCCAGCAGCTTAGCGACCCTTTCCTACGAGCAGTACTTC
>-|few|TRBV7-3|TRBJ2-7
CASSRGADYEQYF
TGTGCCAGCAGTCGAGGAGCAGACTACGAGCAGTACTTC
>TRBD1|-|TRBV10-3|TRBJ1-4
CAISEDRVREKLFF
TGTGCCATCAGTGAGGACAGGGTGCGGGAAAAACTGTTTTTT
>-|-|TRBV30|TRBJ2-6
CAWNSRGAGASVLTF
TGTGCCTGGAACTCACGGGGGGCTGGGGCCAGCGTCCTGACTTTC
>TRBD1|-|TRBV5-6|TRBJ2-5
CASSVYRQGSQETQYF
TGTGCCAGCAGCGTATATAGACAGGGAAGCCAAGAGACCCAGTACTTC
>TRBD2|-|TRBV19|TRBJ2-3
CASSPSGVSTDTQYF
TGTGCCAGTAGCCCTAGCGGGGTAAGCACAGATACGCAGTATTTT
>-|-|TRBV7-2|TRBJ2-7
CASSPPRTDEQYF
TGTGCCAGCAGCCCTCCCCGGACTGACGAGCAGTACTTC
>-|few|TRBV29-1|TRBJ2-2
CSVDRGLTGELFF
TGCAGCGTTGACCGCGGATTAACCGGGGAGCTGTTTTTT
>-|-|TRBV2|TRBJ2-3
CASSEDRSSTDTQYF
TGTGCCAGCAGTGAAGACAGGTCGAGCACAGATACGCAGTATTTT
>-|-|TRBV7-9|TRBJ2-5
CASNLGGPRETQYF
TGTGCCAGCAACTTAGGAGGGCCTCGGGAGACCCAGTACTTC
>-|-|TRBV15|TRBJ2-2
CATSRVGGWELFF
TGTGCCACCAGCAGAGTGGGGGGATGGGAGCTGTTTTTT
>TRBD2|-|TRBV27|TRBJ2-3
CASRPDPGLAGDTDTQYF
TGTGCCAGCAGACCTGATCCGGGACTAGCGGGAGACACAGATACGCAGTATTTT